The sequence of this TCR beta chain was determined in a study of T cell responses to AZD1222 COVID-19 vaccine. Across the study: Whether given at about 4 or about 12 weeks, second doses were pooled. Study outcomes and limitations: Females made up more of the donors, who were largely white British, and clonal diversity may have come out too low.

Assay: immunoSEQ multiplex PCR; the TCRdb copy retains only in-frame clones and omits some. In the table there are around 120,000 clones, approximately 90% of which are singletons. The germline V and J ends were trimmed by 3 bases and 8 bases, with 5 bases remaining between them. This CDR3 has 11 residues. CDR1 is LGHNT and CDR2 is FRNRAP in the germline V gene. Turning to this clone: Its antigen is still unknown.

The sample was peripheral blood, taken on day 0 of AZD1222 vaccination. The rearrangement links TRBV12-5 to TRBJ1-3; D remains ambiguous. This clonotype was sampled from an adult in good health. The CDR3 protein is CASGFVHTIYF. DNA of the CDR3: TGTGCTAGTGGTTTTGTCCACACCATATATTTT.